Presented here are 11 T cell receptor beta chains from one specimen sequenced in a study of cytomegalovirus exposure and HLA in healthy donors. TCRdb keeps only in-frame clones here, not all; method: immunoSEQ multiplex PCR. The table has 200,000 to 250,000 clones, roughly 87% seen once. Source material: PBMCs. The receptors derive from a woman aged 18-35 years in good health and CMV-seropositive.

V usage is TRBV29-1 and J usage is TRBJ2-5; tentatively, D is TRBD1 (6 bases). The CDR3 runs 14 residues. CDR1 SQVTM and CDR2 ANQGSEA come from the germline V gene. The ends were cut back, 6 bases at V and 3 bases at J, with 17 bases in the middle. CDR3 nucleotide sequence: TGCAGCGTGACGGACCCCCAGGGGAAAGAGACCCAGTACTTC. Translated: CSVTDPQGKETQYF.

The chain combines TRBV5-1 with TRBJ2-7, with 10 positions matching TRBD1. V was pared by 0 bases and J by 0 bases, with 3 bases of the junction left unmatched. This CDR3 spans 16 amino acids. Germline assignment: CDR1 SGHRS and CDR2 YFSETQ. CDR3 in DNA: TGCGCCAGCAGCTTGGGACAGGGGGCCTCCTCCTACGAGCAGTACTTC. It specifies CASSLGQGASSYEQYF.

J is TRBJ2-3 and V is TRBV2, with a tentative D call TRBD2 (6 bases). Germline V gene lookup returns CDR1 SNHLY and CDR2 FYNNEI. This CDR3 comprises 17 residues. Trimming stripped 9 bases from V and 1 base from J, with 23 bases between. The CDR3 is CASSRMVSGDRTDTQYF. The CDR3, as DNA: TGTGCCAGTTCCCGAATGGTTAGCGGAGACCGCACAGATACGCAGTATTTT. Together with reference TRBV2 and TRBJ2-3, the CDR3 gives the full variable domain: EPEVTQTPSHQVTQMGQEVILRCVPISNHLYFYWYRQILGQKVEFLVSFYNNEISEKSEIFDDQFSVERPDGSNFTLKIRSTKLEDSAMYFCASSRMVSGDRTDTQYFGPGTRLTVL.

V is TRBV10-3 and J is TRBJ2-1; D may be TRBD1 (6 bases). CDR1 and CDR2 (germline): ENHRY, SYGVKD. Trimming removed 3 bases at V and 8 bases at J, with 11 bases between. The CDR3 loop spans 13 amino acids. CDR3 in amino acids: CAISEQGADEQFF. CDR3 DNA: TGTGCCATCAGTGAACAGGGTGCCGATGAGCAGTTCTTC.

CDR3 in amino acids: CAWSVRGGNTEAFF. CDR3 nucleotides: TGTGCCTGGAGTGTACGCGGGGGGAACACTGAAGCTTTCTTT. This rearrangement joins TRBV30 to TRBJ1-1, with D possibly matching TRBD1 (5 bases). The CDR3 contains 14 residues. CDR1 and CDR2 (germline): GTSNPN, SVGIG (reference sequence). The V end lost 0 bases, the J end lost 1 base, and 9 bases lay between the germline ends.

This chain uses TRBV27 with TRBJ2-7; TRBD1 aligns across 9 bases. V was pared by 6 bases and J by 6 bases, with 6 bases of the junction left unmatched. The CDR3 spans 13 residues. Germline V gene data show CDR1 as MNHEY and CDR2 as SMNVEV (reference sequence). CDR3 in amino acids: CASSLGTGSEQYF. CDR3 in DNA: TGTGCCAGCAGCCTCGGGACAGGGAGCGAGCAGTACTTC.

V is TRBV2 and J is TRBJ2-1, with 7 bases lining up with TRBD1. J was trimmed by 7 bases and V by 3 bases; bases with no gene match: 9. The germline CDR1 and CDR2 sequences are SNHLY and FYNNEI. CDR3 size: 15 residues. CDR3 in DNA: TGTGCCAGCAGTGACTCCCCCGGGACAGTGAATGAGCAGTTCTTC. Protein product: CASSDSPGTVNEQFF.

Comments on this clone: The identical CDR3 is also encoded by other nucleotide sequences in the sample. V and J are TRBV28 and TRBJ2-1, with D possibly matching TRBD2 (6 bases). This CDR3 contains 15 residues. The ends were cut back, 6 bases at V and 4 bases at J, with 16 bases in the middle. Germline values: CDR1 MDHEN, CDR2 SYDVKM. The CDR3 nucleotides read TGTGCCAGCAGCTCGCCGGGACTGGGGTACAATGAGCAGTTCTTC. Translation: CASSSPGLGYNEQFF.

The gene calls are TRBV5-4 and TRBJ2-1; 10 positions match TRBD2. CDR1 SGHNT and CDR2 YYREEE come from the germline V gene (reference sequence). V shed 3 bases and J 4 bases; nucleotides not matched to a gene: 4. The CDR3 contains 15 residues. The CDR3 protein is CASSSPGLAYNEQFF. CDR3 coding DNA: TGTGCCAGCAGCTCACCGGGACTAGCGTACAATGAGCAGTTCTTC.

The chain employs TRBV27 and TRBJ2-1; 7 positions match TRBD1. The CDR3 contains 14 residues. V lost 10 bases and J lost 2; bases outside the gene matches: 8. Germline V CDR1 and CDR2: MNHEY, SMNVEV (reference sequence). CDR3 region: CATSGGVTYNEQFF. In DNA, the CDR3 is TGTGCCACCTCAGGGGGAGTTACCTACAATGAGCAGTTCTTC.

A remark on this clone: The same CDR3 arises from other DNA sequences in this sample as well. The genes are TRBV9 and TRBJ2-3; no firm D call. The CDR3 has 13 residues. The germline V gene has CDR1 SGDLS and CDR2 YYNGEE. With 3 bases removed from V and 0 bases from J, the gap between germline ends came to 5 bases. CDR3 residues: CASSATSTDTQYF. The CDR3 nucleotides are TGTGCCAGCAGCGCCACTAGCACAGATACGCAGTATTTT.